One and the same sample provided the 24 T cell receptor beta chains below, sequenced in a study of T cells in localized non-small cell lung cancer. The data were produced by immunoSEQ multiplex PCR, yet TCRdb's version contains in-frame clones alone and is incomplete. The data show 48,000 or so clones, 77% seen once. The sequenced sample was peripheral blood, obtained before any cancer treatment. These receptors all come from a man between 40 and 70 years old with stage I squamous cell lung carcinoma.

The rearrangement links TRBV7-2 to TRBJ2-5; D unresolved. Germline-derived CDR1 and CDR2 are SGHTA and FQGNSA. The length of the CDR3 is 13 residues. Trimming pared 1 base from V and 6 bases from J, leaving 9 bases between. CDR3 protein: CASSLGGEKTQYF. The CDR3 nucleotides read TGTGCCAGCAGCTTAGGGGGTGAAAAGACCCAGTACTTC.

In DNA, the CDR3 is TGTGCCAGCAGCTTGACTAGCGGCGAACACAATGAGCAGTTCTTC. Its translation is CASSLTSGEHNEQFF. This chain links TRBV5-4 with TRBJ2-1; TRBD2 agrees at 8 bases. Looked up from germline, CDR1 is SGHNT and CDR2 is YYREEE (reference sequence). The V and J ends lost 1 base and 5 bases, in that order; junction bases with no gene match: 5. The CDR3 is 15 residues long.

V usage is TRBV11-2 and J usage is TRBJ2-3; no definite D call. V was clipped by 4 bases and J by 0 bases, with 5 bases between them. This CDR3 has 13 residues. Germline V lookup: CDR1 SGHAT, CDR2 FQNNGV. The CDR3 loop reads CASSWASTDTQYF. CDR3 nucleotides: TGTGCCAGCAGCTGGGCCAGCACAGATACGCAGTATTTT.

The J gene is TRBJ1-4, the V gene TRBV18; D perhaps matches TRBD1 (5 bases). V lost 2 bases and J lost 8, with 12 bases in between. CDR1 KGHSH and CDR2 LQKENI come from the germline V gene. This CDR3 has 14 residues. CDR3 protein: CASSPGTTREKLFF. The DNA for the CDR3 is TGTGCCAGCTCACCAGGGACCACTCGCGAAAAACTGTTTTTT.

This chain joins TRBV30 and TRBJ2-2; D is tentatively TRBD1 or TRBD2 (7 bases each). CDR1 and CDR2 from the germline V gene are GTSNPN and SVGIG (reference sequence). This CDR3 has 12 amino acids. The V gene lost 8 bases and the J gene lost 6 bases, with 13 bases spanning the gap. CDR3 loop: CAGPGGAGELFF. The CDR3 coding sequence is TGTGCCGGACCAGGGGGGGCCGGGGAGCTGTTTTTT.

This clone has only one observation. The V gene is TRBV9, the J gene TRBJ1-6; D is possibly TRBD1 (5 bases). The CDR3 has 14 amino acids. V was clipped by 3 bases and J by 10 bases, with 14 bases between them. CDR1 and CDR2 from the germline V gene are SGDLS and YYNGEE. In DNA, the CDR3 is TGTGCCAGCAGCGCCGCGGGGGAAAGGTCACCCCTCCACTTT. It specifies CASSAAGERSPLHF. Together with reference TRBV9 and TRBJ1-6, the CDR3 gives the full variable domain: DSGVTQTPKHLITATGQRVTLRCSPRSGDLSVYWYQQSLDQGLQFLIQYYNGEERAKGNILERFSAQQFPDLHSELNLSSLELGDSALYFCASSAAGERSPLHFGNGTRLTVT.

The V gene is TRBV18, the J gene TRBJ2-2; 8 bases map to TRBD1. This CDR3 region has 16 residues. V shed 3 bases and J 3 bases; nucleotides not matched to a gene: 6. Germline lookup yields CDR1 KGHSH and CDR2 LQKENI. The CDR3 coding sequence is TGTGCCAGCTCACCCCAAAGACAGGGGCACACCGGGGAGCTGTTTTTT. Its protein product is CASSPQRQGHTGELFF.

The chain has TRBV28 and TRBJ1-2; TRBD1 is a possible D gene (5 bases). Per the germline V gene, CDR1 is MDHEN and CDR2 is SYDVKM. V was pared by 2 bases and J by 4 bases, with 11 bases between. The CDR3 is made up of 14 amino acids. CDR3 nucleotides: TGTGCCAGCAGTTTAGGGAGGGGACCCTATGGCTACACCTTC. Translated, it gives CASSLGRGPYGYTF.

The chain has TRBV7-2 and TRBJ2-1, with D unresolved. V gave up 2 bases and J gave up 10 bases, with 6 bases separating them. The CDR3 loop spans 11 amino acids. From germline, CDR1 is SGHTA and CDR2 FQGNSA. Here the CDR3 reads CASSLQREQFF. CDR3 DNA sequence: TGTGCCAGCAGCTTACAACGCGAGCAGTTCTTC. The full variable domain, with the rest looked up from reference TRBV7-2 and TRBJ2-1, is GAGVSQSPSNKVTEKGKDVELRCDPISGHTALYWYRQSLGQGLEFLIYFQGNSAPDKSGLPSDRFSAERTGGSVSTLTIQRTQQEDSAVYLCASSLQREQFFGPGTRLTVL.

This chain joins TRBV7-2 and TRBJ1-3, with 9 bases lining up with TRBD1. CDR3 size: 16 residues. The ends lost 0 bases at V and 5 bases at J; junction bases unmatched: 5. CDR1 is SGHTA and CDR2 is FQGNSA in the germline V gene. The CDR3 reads CASSLARGQGRNTIYF. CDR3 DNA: TGTGCCAGCAGCTTAGCGCGAGGACAGGGGAGAAACACCATATATTTT.

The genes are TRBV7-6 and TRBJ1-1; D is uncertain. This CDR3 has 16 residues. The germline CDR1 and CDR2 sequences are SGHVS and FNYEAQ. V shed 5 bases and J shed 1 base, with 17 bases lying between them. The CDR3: CASSPKNPVSNTEAFF. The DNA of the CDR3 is TGTGCCAGCAGCCCAAAAAACCCGGTGTCGAACACTGAAGCTTTCTTT.

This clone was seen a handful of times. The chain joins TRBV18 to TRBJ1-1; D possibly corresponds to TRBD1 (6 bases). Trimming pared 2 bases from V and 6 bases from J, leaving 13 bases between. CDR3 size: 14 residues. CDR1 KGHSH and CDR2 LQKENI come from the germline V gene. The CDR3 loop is CASSPGTISAEAFF. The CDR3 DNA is TGTGCCAGCTCACCAGGGACAATTAGCGCTGAAGCTTTCTTT.

The DNA of the CDR3 is TGTGCCAGCAGTTATCTGTTTCGGGACAATCGAAACACCATATATTTT. It specifies CASSYLFRDNRNTIYF. J is TRBJ1-3 and V is TRBV6-6; a weak D match, TRBD1 (6 bases). Trimming took off 3 bases at V and 5 bases at J, with 17 bases between the two ends. CDR1 is MNHNY, CDR2 SVGAGI, per germline (reference sequence). The CDR3 sequence is 16 residues long.

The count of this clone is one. CDR3 residues: CAQGASNEQFF. The DNA for the CDR3 is TGTGCCCAGGGGGCATCCAATGAGCAGTTCTTC. The chain is built from TRBV10-3 and TRBJ2-1; 8 bases match TRBD1. Per the germline V gene, CDR1 is ENHRY and CDR2 is SYGVKD. J gave up 6 bases and V 11 bases, and 3 bases lay outside the gene matches. CDR3 size: 11 residues.

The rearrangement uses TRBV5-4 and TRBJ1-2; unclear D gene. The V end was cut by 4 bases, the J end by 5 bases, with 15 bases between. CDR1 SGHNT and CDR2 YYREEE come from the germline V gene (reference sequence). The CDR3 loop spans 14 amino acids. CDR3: CASSLLYDGYGYTF. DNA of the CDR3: TGTGCCAGCAGCCTTTTGTACGACGGATATGGCTACACCTTC.

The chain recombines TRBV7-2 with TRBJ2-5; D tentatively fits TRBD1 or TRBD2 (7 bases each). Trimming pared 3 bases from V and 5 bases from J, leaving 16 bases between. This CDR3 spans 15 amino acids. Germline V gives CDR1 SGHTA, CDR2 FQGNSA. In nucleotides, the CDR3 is TGTGCCAGCAGCTTGGTCCAGGGGGGAGGGGAGACCCAGTACTTC. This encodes CASSLVQGGGETQYF.

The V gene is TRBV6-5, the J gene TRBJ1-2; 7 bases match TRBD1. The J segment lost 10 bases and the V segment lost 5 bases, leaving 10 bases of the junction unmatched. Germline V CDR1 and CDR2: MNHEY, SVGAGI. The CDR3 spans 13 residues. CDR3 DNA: TGTGCCAGCAGTGGAGGGGACAGTTCGGACTACACCTTC. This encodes CASSGGDSSDYTF.

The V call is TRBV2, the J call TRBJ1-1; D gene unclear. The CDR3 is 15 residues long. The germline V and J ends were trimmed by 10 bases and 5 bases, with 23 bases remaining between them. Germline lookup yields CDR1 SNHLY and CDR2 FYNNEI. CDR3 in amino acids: CATNRLFGGLTEAFF. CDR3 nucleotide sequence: TGTGCCACGAACCGGCTATTTGGAGGTCTAACTGAAGCTTTCTTT.

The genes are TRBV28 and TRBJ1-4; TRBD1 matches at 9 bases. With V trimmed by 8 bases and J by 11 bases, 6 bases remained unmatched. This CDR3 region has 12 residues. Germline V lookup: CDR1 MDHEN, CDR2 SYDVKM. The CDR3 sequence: CASRTGAGKLFF. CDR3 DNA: TGTGCCAGCCGGACAGGGGCCGGGAAACTGTTTTTT.

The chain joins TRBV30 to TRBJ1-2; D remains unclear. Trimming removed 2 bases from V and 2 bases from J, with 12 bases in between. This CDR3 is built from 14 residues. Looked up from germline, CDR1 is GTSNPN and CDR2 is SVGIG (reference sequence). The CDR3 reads CAWSIGPSNYGYTF. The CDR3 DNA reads TGTGCCTGGAGTATCGGGCCTTCCAACTATGGCTACACCTTC.

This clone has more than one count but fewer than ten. This CDR3 reads CATSRGQTSEPQHF. In DNA, the CDR3 is TGTGCCACCAGCAGAGGACAGACTAGTGAGCCCCAGCATTTT. The chain couples TRBV15 to TRBJ1-5; TRBD1 is a possible D gene (5 bases). The CDR3 spans 14 residues. Germline CDR1 is LNHNV and CDR2 is YYDKDF (reference sequence). V was shortened by 1 base and J by 8 bases, with 12 bases between the two germline ends.

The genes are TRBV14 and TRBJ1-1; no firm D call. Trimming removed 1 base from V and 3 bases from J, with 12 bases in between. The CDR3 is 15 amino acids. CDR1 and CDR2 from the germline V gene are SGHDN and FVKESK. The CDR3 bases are TGTGCCAGCAGCCAAGGGGAGGTAATCTACACTGAAGCTTTCTTT. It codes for CASSQGEVIYTEAFF.

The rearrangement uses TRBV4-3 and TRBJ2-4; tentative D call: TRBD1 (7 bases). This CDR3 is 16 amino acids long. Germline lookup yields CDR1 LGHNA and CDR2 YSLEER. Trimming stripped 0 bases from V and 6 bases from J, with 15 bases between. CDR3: CASSQEGHRGGNIQYF. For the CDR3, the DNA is TGCGCCAGCAGCCAAGAAGGGCACAGGGGAGGAAACATTCAGTACTTC.

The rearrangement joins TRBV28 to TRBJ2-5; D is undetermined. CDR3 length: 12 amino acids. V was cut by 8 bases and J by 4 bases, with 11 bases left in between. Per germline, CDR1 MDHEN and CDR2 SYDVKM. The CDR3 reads CASWQAPETQYF. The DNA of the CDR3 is TGTGCCAGCTGGCAGGCTCCAGAGACCCAGTACTTC.